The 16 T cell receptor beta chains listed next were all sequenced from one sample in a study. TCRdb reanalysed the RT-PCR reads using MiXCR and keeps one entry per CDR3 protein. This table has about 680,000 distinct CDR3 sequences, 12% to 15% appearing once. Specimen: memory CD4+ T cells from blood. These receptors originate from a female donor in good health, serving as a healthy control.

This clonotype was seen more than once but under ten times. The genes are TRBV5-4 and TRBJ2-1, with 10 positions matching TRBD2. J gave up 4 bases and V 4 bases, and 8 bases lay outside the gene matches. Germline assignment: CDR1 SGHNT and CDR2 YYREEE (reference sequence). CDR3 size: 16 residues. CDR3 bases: TGTGCCAGCAGCCCCTCTACTAGCGGGGCATACAATGAGCAGTTCTTC. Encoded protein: CASSPSTSGAYNEQFF.

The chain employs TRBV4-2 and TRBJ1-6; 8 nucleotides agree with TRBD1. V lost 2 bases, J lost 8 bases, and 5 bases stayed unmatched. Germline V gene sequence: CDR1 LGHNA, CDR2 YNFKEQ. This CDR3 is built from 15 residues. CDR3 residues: CASSQPGQEHSPLHF. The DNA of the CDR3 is TGTGCCAGCAGCCAACCGGGACAGGAACATTCACCCCTCCACTTT.

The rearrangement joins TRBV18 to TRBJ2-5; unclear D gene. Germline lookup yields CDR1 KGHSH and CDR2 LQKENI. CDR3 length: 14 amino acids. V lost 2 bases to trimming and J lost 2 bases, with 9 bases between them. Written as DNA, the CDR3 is TGTGCCAGCTCACCATCCTTAGGTCAAGAGACCCAGTACTTC. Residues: CASSPSLGQETQYF.

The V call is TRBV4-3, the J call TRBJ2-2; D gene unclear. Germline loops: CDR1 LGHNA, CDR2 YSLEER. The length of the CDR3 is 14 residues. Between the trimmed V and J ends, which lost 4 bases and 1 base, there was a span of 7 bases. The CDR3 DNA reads TGCGCCAGCAGCCGGCGGAGGAACACCGGGGAGCTGTTTTTT. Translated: CASSRRRNTGELFF.

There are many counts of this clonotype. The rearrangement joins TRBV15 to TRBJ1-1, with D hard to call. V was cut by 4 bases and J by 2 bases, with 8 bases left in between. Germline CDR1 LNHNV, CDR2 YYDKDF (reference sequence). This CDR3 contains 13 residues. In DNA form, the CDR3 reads TGTGCCACCAGCATCGACGGTAACACTGAAGCTTTCTTT. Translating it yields CATSIDGNTEAFF. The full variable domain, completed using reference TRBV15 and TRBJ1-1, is DAMVIQNPRYQVTQFGKPVTLSCSQTLNHNVMYWYQQKSSQAPKLLFHYYDKDFNNEADTPDNFQSRRPNTSFCFLDIRSPGLGDTAMYLCATSIDGNTEAFFGQGTRLTVV.

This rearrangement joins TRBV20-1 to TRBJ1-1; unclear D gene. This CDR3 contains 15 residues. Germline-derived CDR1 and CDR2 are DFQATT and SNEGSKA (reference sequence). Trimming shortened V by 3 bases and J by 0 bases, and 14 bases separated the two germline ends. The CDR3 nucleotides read TGCAGTGCTAGGCACCCCGGCGGGGTGAACACTGAAGCTTTCTTT. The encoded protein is CSARHPGGVNTEAFF.

In DNA form, the CDR3 reads TGTGCCAGCAGCTTAGGCCAAACAGGCTATGGCTACACCTTC. Translated: CASSLGQTGYGYTF. The rearrangement joins TRBV7-2 to TRBJ1-2; possibly TRBD1 for D (5 bases). V was trimmed by 1 base and J by 4 bases, leaving 10 bases between them. Germline V gene lookup returns CDR1 SGHTA and CDR2 FQGNSA. This CDR3 contains 14 residues.

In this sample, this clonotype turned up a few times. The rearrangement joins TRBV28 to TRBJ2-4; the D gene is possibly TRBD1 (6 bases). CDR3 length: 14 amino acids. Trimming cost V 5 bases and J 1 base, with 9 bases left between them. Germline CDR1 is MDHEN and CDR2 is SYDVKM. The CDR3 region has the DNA TGTGCCAGCAGTAGGACAGATGCCAAAAACATTCAGTACTTC. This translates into CASSRTDAKNIQYF.

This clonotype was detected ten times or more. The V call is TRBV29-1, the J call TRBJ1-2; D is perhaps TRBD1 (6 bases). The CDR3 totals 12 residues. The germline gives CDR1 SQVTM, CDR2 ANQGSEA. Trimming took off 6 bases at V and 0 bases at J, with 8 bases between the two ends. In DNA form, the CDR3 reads TGCAGCGTATGGACAGCTAACTATGGCTACACCTTC. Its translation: CSVWTANYGYTF.

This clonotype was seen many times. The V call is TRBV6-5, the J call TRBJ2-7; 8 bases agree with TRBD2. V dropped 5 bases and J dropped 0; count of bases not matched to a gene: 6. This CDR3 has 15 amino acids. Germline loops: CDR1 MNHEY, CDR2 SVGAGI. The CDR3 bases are TGTGCCAGCAGTCGGGAGGGCCGGGGCTCCTACGAGCAGTACTTC. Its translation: CASSREGRGSYEQYF.

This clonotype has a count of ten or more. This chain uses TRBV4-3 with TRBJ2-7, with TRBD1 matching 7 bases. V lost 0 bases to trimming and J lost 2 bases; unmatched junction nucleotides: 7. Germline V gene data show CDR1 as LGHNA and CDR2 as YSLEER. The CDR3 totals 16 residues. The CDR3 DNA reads TGCGCCAGCAGCCAAGAGCTAGACAGGGAAGCCTACGAGCAGTACTTC. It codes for CASSQELDREAYEQYF.

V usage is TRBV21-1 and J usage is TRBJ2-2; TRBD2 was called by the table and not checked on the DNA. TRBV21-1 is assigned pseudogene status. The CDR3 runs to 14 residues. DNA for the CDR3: TGTGCCAGCAGCAAAGCAGGGAGGGGCGAGGAGCTGTTTTTT. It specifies CASSKAGRGEELFF.

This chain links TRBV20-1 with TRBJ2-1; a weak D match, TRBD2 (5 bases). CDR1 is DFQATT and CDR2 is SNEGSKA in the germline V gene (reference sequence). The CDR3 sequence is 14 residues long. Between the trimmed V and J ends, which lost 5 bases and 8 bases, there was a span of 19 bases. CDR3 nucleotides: TGCAGTGCTGAGGCAGGCCGGGGAAGGGATGAGCAGTTCTTC. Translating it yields CSAEAGRGRDEQFF.

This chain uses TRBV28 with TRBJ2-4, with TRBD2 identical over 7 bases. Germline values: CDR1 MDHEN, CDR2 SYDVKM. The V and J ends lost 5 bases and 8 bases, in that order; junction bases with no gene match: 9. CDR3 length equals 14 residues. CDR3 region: CASSNLAGGDIQYF. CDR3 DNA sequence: TGTGCCAGCAGTAACCTCGCTGGGGGGGACATTCAGTACTTC. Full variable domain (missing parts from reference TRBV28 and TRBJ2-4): DVKVTQSSRYLVKRTGEKVFLECVQDMDHENMFWYRQDPGLGLRLIYFSYDVKMKEKGDIPEGYSVSREKKERFSLILESASTNQTSMYLCASSNLAGGDIQYFGAGTRLSVL.

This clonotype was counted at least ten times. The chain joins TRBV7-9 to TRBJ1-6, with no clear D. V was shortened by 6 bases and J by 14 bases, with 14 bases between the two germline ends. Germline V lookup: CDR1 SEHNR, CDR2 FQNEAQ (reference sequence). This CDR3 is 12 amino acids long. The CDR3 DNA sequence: TGTGCCAGCAGTACCTCCTCTCCGACCCTCCACTTT. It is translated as CASSTSSPTLHF.

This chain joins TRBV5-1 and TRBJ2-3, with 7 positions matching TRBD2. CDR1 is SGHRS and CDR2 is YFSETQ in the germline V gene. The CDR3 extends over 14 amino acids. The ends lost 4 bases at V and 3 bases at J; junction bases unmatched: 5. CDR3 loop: CASSTSELTDTQYF. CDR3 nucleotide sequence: TGCGCCAGCAGCACTAGCGAATTAACAGATACGCAGTATTTT.